This T cell receptor beta chain was retrieved from a study of blood T cell repertoires in COVID-19. Turning to the study itself: The United States, Italy and Spain supplied acute and convalescent COVID-19 samples. PBMCs, B-cell-depleted T cells, or T cells provided the cDNA or gDNA that made up the material.

This clone was counted between two and nine times. Germline V gene lookup returns CDR1 SEHNR and CDR2 FQNEAQ (reference sequence). The CDR3 is 14 residues long. The J segment lost 0 bases and the V segment lost 5 bases, leaving 2 bases of the junction unmatched. Original handling: For nucleated cells, counts were estimated from reference gene primer amplification. Method: immunoSEQ multiplex PCR; TCRdb's copy keeps in-frame clones and lacks some. From that table come the V and J calls and clone size; the DNA was used to work out D and trimming. The sample includes 310,000 or so clones, approximately 88% of them seen just once.

Sequenced input: peripheral blood. The source of this sequence is a man aged 18 to 30 who had recovered from COVID-19. J is TRBJ1-1 and V is TRBV7-9, with 8 bases aligning to TRBD1. The CDR3 region is CASSTDRVNTEAFF. Here the CDR3 DNA reads TGTGCCAGCAGCACGGACAGGGTGAACACTGAAGCTTTCTTT.